This T cell receptor (beta chain) was sequenced in a study of blood T cell repertoires in COVID-19. Study information: Whether acute or convalescent, the COVID-19 samples came from the United States, Italy and Spain.

Clinical histories supplied by participants themselves formed the basis of cohort assignment. Symptom resolution, clearance, or two negative PCRs marked the recovered donors of Cohort 3. Sequencing was performed with immunoSEQ multiplex PCR; in TCRdb, only in-frame clones are kept and a portion is missing. This table has approximately 170,000 clones, under 90% appearing once. V dropped 1 base and J dropped 4 bases, with 11 bases sitting between them. The V gene's germline CDR1 is KGHSH and CDR2 LQKENI. This CDR3 has 14 amino acids. Sequenced: PBMCs or T cells enriched from blood (not recorded which). The receptor was isolated from a woman between 50 and 59 years old who had recovered from COVID-19. The J gene is TRBJ2-7, the V gene TRBV18, with a possible D match to TRBD1 (6 bases). In DNA form, the CDR3 reads TGTGCCAGCTCACCACAACAGGGTCTATACGAGCAGTACTTC. Translated: CASSPQQGLYEQYF.